These T cell receptor beta chains were read from a single sample in a study of T-cell memory formation after mild COVID-19. Each CDR3 protein is one row after TCRdb ran MiXCR on the 5' RACE reads. The sample holds fewer than 250,000 distinct CDR3 sequences, 27% seen once. What was sequenced was PBMCs or a T cell subset sorted from them (not recorded which). These receptors were collected from an adult woman who had mild COVID-19 (a few samples of this study predate the infection). Cell type and time point are not known. The CDR3 runs from the conserved cysteine through the conserved F or W. D genes are given only for firm matches. Where a row states a size, it is once, few, many or the class of an expanded clone; other rows omit it.

D | size | length | J | V | CDR3 | DNA
TRBD2 | . | 14 | TRBJ2-3 | TRBV20-1 | CSARIAGGGYTQYF | TGCAGTGCTAGAATAGCGGGAGGGGGGTATACGCAGTATTTT
TRBD1 | . | 15 | TRBJ1-1 | TRBV6-2/TRBV6-3 | CASSYHSGGHTEAFF | TGTGCCAGCAGTTATCACTCAGGGGGACACACTGAAGCTTTCTTT
. | few | 15 | TRBJ2-1 | TRBV7-3 | CASSHRRGAYNEQFF | TGTGCCAGCAGCCACCGTCGGGGAGCCTACAATGAGCAGTTCTTC
TRBD1 | . | 15 | TRBJ1-6 | TRBV7-2 | CASSPGTGFGAPLHF | TGTGCCAGCAGCCCGGGGACAGGGTTTGGGGCACCCCTCCACTTT
TRBD1 | . | 16 | TRBJ2-7 | TRBV7-2 | CASSLAWGTGTHEQYF | TGTGCCAGCAGCTTAGCCTGGGGGACAGGGACCCACGAGCAGTACTTC
. | few | 18 | TRBJ2-7 | TRBV4-3 | CASSQDASRLGRWYEQYF | TGCGCCAGCAGCCAAGATGCATCTCGACTAGGGCGATGGTACGAGCAGTACTTC
. | few | 16 | TRBJ1-1 | TRBV12-3/TRBV12-4 | CASSPGGGRGNTEAFF | TGTGCCAGCAGCCCAGGCGGGGGGAGGGGGAACACTGAAGCTTTCTTT
TRBD2 | many | 16 | TRBJ2-3 | TRBV24-1 | CATSLRLASSTDTQYF | TGTGCCACCAGCCTCCGACTAGCTTCAAGCACAGATACGCAGTATTTT
TRBD2 | . | 19 | TRBJ2-6 | TRBV4-3 | CASSQGGGLAGAGANVLTF | TGCGCCAGCAGCCAAGGGGGGGGGCTAGCGGGAGCTGGGGCCAACGTCCTGACTTTC
. | many | 14 | TRBJ2-7 | TRBV4-2 | CASSPYEDYYEQYF | TGTGCCAGCAGCCCGTACGAGGACTACTACGAGCAGTACTTC
TRBD1 | few | 17 | TRBJ1-1 | TRBV20-1 | CSARDRDRGVRNTEAFF | TGCAGTGCTAGAGATAGGGACAGGGGCGTTAGGAACACTGAAGCTTTCTTT
. | . | 13 | TRBJ2-7 | TRBV4-2 | CASSRDPAYEQYF | TGTGCCAGCAGCCGGGACCCCGCCTACGAGCAGTACTTC
. | . | 14 | TRBJ2-5 | TRBV11-2 | CASSPVTTQETQYF | TGTGCCAGCAGCCCCGTTACTACACAGGAGACCCAGTACTTC
. | . | 16 | TRBJ1-2 | TRBV7-2 | CASSLGGQSRNYGYTF | TGTGCCAGCAGCTTAGGAGGACAGTCCCGGAACTATGGCTACACCTTC
. | . | 14 | TRBJ2-7 | TRBV5-1 | CASSFEGAGGEQYF | TGCGCCAGCAGCTTCGAAGGAGCTGGGGGCGAGCAGTACTTC
TRBD1 | . | 14 | TRBJ2-2 | TRBV20-1 | CSAKQGIGAGELFF | TGCAGTGCTAAACAGGGGATCGGGGCCGGGGAGCTGTTTTTT
. | . | 12 | TRBJ2-1 | TRBV12-3/TRBV12-4 | CASSFRLPEQFF | TGTGCCAGCAGTTTTCGACTGCCCGAGCAGTTCTTC
TRBD2 | . | 13 | TRBJ2-1 | TRBV24-1 | CATSDGGVNEQFF | TGTGCCACCAGTGATGGGGGGGTCAATGAGCAGTTCTTC
TRBD1 | few | 13 | TRBJ2-5 | TRBV27 | CASSFNRGETQYF | TGTGCCAGCAGCTTTAACAGGGGAGAGACCCAGTACTTC
. | few | 14 | TRBJ2-1 | TRBV24-1 | CATSDLGTYNEQFF | TGTGCCACCAGTGATCTAGGGACCTACAATGAGCAGTTCTTC
TRBD1 | few | 13 | TRBJ2-1 | TRBV20-1 | CSAPDRGLNEQFF | TGCAGTGCCCCGGACAGGGGTCTCAATGAGCAGTTCTTC
TRBD1 | few | 15 | TRBJ1-1 | TRBV7-8 | CASSLPSGQGTEAFF | TGTGCCAGCAGCTTACCGTCGGGACAGGGGACCGAAGCTTTCTTT
. | . | 14 | TRBJ2-3 | TRBV5-1 | CASTLEGWTDTQYF | TGCGCCAGCACCTTGGAGGGTTGGACAGATACGCAGTATTTT
TRBD1 | . | 15 | TRBJ2-7 | TRBV6-6 | CASHPAGTGLREQYF | TGTGCCAGCCATCCGGCGGGGACAGGGCTTCGCGAGCAGTACTTC
TRBD2 | few | 15 | TRBJ2-7 | TRBV7-9 | CASSWSSGRSYEQYF | TGTGCCAGCAGCTGGTCTAGCGGGCGCTCCTACGAGCAGTACTTC
. | . | 12 | TRBJ2-5 | TRBV20-1 | CSATVDQETQYF | TGCAGTGCTACCGTAGACCAAGAGACCCAGTACTTC
. | . | 15 | TRBJ2-7 | TRBV12-3/TRBV12-4 | CASSGPGSASYEQYF | TGTGCCAGCAGTGGCCCTGGATCCGCCTCCTACGAGCAGTACTTC
TRBD1 | . | 13 | TRBJ1-2 | TRBV6-5 | CASSYGQAYGYTF | TGTGCCAGCAGTTACGGACAGGCATATGGCTACACCTTC
TRBD1 | . | 12 | TRBJ1-1 | TRBV6-2/TRBV6-3 | CASSTGVTEAFF | TGTGCCAGCAGCACAGGGGTCACTGAAGCTTTCTTT
. | . | 14 | TRBJ2-2 | TRBV5-1 | CASSFVENTGELFF | TGCGCCAGCAGCTTTGTGGAGAACACCGGGGAGCTGTTTTTT
TRBD2 | . | 16 | TRBJ2-5 | TRBV7-2 | CASSPRVAGGGETQYF | TGTGCCAGCAGCCCCCGCGTAGCGGGAGGAGGAGAGACCCAGTACTTC
TRBD1 | . | 17 | TRBJ2-5 | TRBV18 | CASSPRNQQGTKETQYF | TGTGCCAGCTCACCAAGAAACCAACAGGGGACCAAAGAGACCCAGTACTTC
TRBD1 | . | 16 | TRBJ1-1 | TRBV14 | CASSSRTGWENTEAFF | TGTGCCAGCAGCTCCCGGACAGGGTGGGAGAACACTGAAGCTTTCTTT
. | . | 15 | TRBJ1-5 | TRBV12-3/TRBV12-4 | CASSFNSDSNQPQHF | TGTGCCAGCAGTTTCAATTCAGACTCGAATCAGCCCCAGCATTTT
TRBD1 | few | 14 | TRBJ2-3 | TRBV7-9 | CASTLGQGADTQYF | TGTGCCAGCACCCTGGGACAGGGGGCAGATACGCAGTATTTT
. | few | 15 | TRBJ1-5 | TRBV6-1 | CASSDQVLSNQPQHF | TGTGCCAGCAGTGATCAGGTTTTGAGCAATCAGCCCCAGCATTTT
TRBD2 | . | 16 | TRBJ2-7 | TRBV20-1 | CSPTPIAGGPHYEQYF | TGCAGTCCCACCCCCATAGCGGGAGGGCCCCACTACGAGCAGTACTTC
TRBD1 | . | 19 | TRBJ2-4 | TRBV7-9 | CASSLTLLGGQGTKNIQYF | TGTGCCAGCAGCTTAACGCTTCTGGGAGGACAGGGTACCAAAAACATTCAGTACTTC
TRBD2 | . | 14 | TRBJ2-1 | TRBV5-6 | CASSLKTSGRRQFF | TGTGCCAGCAGCTTGAAGACTAGCGGGAGACGGCAGTTCTTC
. | few | 14 | TRBJ1-2 | TRBV25-1 | CASSEPLHGGGYTF | TGTGCCAGCAGTGAACCACTACACGGGGGAGGCTACACCTTC
TRBD1 | few | 14 | TRBJ2-7 | TRBV7-9 | CASSRTGGFDEQYF | TGTGCCAGCAGCCGTACAGGGGGCTTCGACGAGCAGTACTTC
TRBD2 | . | 15 | TRBJ2-5 | TRBV12-3/TRBV12-4 | CASSPGTSHQETQYF | TGTGCCAGCAGCCCAGGGACTAGCCACCAAGAGACCCAGTACTTC
TRBD1 | few | 18 | TRBJ1-6 | TRBV20-1 | CSARDRTGGPVYNSPLHF | TGCAGTGCTAGAGATAGGACAGGGGGCCCTGTTTATAATTCACCCCTCCACTTT
. | few | 16 | TRBJ1-1 | TRBV4-1 | CASSQELGNLFTEAFF | TGCGCCAGCAGCCAAGAATTAGGGAACCTGTTCACTGAAGCTTTCTTT
. | few | 13 | TRBJ1-1 | TRBV4-1 | CASSQDLETMAFF | TGCGCCAGCAGCCAAGATCTGGAGACTATGGCTTTCTTT
. | few | 15 | TRBJ1-4 | TRBV25-1 | CASSEPDSLNEKLFF | TGTGCCAGCAGTGAACCGGACAGTCTTAATGAAAAACTGTTTTTT
. | once | 15 | TRBJ2-1 | TRBV9 | CASSVADSRSNEQFF | TGTGCCAGCAGCGTAGCCGATAGCCGTAGCAATGAGCAGTTCTTC
. | . | 13 | TRBJ1-1 | TRBV20-1 | CSARDPPSTEAFF | TGCAGTGCTAGAGACCCCCCCTCTACTGAAGCTTTCTTT
TRBD2 | . | 16 | TRBJ2-1 | TRBV24-1 | CATSDRPSGGVSEQFF | TGTGCCACCAGTGATCGGCCTAGCGGGGGGGTGAGTGAGCAGTTCTTC
. | . | 14 | TRBJ2-1 | TRBV4-3 | CASSPSDTYNEQFF | TGCGCCAGCAGCCCCTCTGACACTTACAATGAGCAGTTCTTC